This record concerns one TCR beta chain sequence. This CDR3 contains 13 residues. Germline V CDR1 and CDR2: MDHEN, SYDVKM. Trimming shortened V by 7 bases and J by 6 bases, and 15 bases separated the two germline ends. This sample was included in a study of cytomegalovirus exposure and HLA in healthy donors. This PCR relied on a set of 60 Vbeta primers and 13 Jbeta primers. Here immunoSEQ multiplex PCR was the method, and the copy in TCRdb shows in-frame clones only, minus some. This table has some 140,000 clones, over 60% appearing once. Sequences were obtained from PBMCs. The J gene is TRBJ1-1, the V gene TRBV28; no clear D. The sequence was collected from a male donor in good health and CMV-seropositive. The CDR3 here is CASTSRGGAEAFF. Here the CDR3 DNA reads TGTGCCAGCACCTCACGGGGTGGCGCTGAAGCTTTCTTT.